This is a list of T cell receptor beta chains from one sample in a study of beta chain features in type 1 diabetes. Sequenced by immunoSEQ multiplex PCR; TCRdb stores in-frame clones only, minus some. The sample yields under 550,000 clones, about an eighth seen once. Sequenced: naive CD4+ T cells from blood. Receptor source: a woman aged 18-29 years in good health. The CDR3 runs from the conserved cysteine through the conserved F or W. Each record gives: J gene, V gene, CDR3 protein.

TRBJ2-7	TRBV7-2	CASSPGLAARYEQYF
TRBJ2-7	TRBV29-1	CSVVGDYEQYF
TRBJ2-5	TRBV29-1	CSVEGVGRGIRTQYF
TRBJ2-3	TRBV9	CASSVAPAATDTQYF
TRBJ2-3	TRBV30	CAWRDGDRKRTDTQYF
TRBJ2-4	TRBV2	CASSPQGLRVAKNIQYF
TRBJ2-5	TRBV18	CASSPGQVETQYF
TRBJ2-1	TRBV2	CASSGEPGPLQFF
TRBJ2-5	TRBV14	CASSQQIRETQYF
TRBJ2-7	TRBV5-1	CASSFQQGLYEQYF
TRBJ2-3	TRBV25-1	CASSDYRASDTQYF
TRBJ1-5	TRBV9	CASSAEEGINQPQHF
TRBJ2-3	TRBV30	CAWSFRDRGSDTQYF
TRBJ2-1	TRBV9	CASSGGLAGDNEQFF